Listed below are T cell receptor beta chains from one sample, sequenced in a study of regulatory T cells in long-lasting Graves disease. TCRdb passed the multiplex PCR reads through MiXCR, listing each CDR3 protein once. The sample shows hundreds of thousands of distinct CDR3 sequences, under 20% of them seen only once. Another study also made use of these data, one on T cells in Graves' hyperthyroidism and ophthalmopathy.

The sequencing used peripheral blood mononuclear cells (PBMCs), collected at new diagnosis, from a patient treated with antithyroid drugs. These TCRs come from a woman younger than 45 with Graves disease. The conserved cysteine and the conserved F or W are not part of the CDR3 here.

V gene	J gene	CDR3 protein
TRBV7-9	TRBJ1-4	ASSFSGEKLF
TRBV6-2/TRBV6-3	TRBJ2-3	ASSPSPPAPEDTQY
TRBV4-1	TRBJ1-5	ASSQAWQADQPQH
TRBV5-1	TRBJ2-2	ASSFSGSSAGELF
TRBV12-3/TRBV12-4	TRBJ2-3	ASSLTGTDTQY
TRBV2	.	ASRGQSNQETQY
TRBV20-1	TRBJ2-5	SAPRGQETQY
TRBV18	TRBJ1-1	ASSRIEAF
TRBV18	TRBJ2-7	ASSPSRLYEQY
TRBV2	TRBJ2-3	ASREDHTDTQY
TRBV28	TRBJ1-2	ASRPTGTGHFGYT
TRBV15	TRBJ2-7	ATSRDWGMVRAYEQY
TRBV20-1	TRBJ1-3	SASPDSTGNTIY
TRBV28	TRBJ1-4	ASSSTGEGEKLF
TRBV6-2/TRBV6-3	TRBJ2-3	ASSYGLGADTQY
TRBV7-2	TRBJ1-3	ASSFLNTIY
TRBV7-2	TRBJ2-7	ASAARVNYEQY
TRBV7-8	TRBJ2-7	ASSQTSGGTYEQY
TRBV12-3/TRBV12-4	TRBJ2-1	ASSSPGTDYNEQF
TRBV3-1	TRBJ1-3	ASSQGPYTGNTIY
TRBV24-1	TRBJ2-1	ATSDSEARQFYNEQF
TRBV28	TRBJ1-2	ASSPAPGQGIYGYT
TRBV28	TRBJ2-1	ASSGRNWQF
TRBV2	TRBJ1-1	ASTHREVGTEAF
TRBV20-1	TRBJ2-7	SAEPRDREPEQY
TRBV12-3/TRBV12-4	TRBJ1-2	ASSLRGQGARHYGYT
TRBV28	TRBJ1-1	ASSLGYYEAF
TRBV11-1	TRBJ2-1	ASSLLAVLGGYNEQF
TRBV6-1	TRBJ1-3	AGMTGVGNTIY
TRBV11-2	TRBJ1-1	ASSSQGVPEAF
TRBV5-1	TRBJ2-1	ASSFSTRGGNEQF
TRBV7-3	TRBJ1-5	ASSFSGLGNQPQH
TRBV28	TRBJ1-5	ASSSSTGGAGQPQH
TRBV6-1	TRBJ1-2	ASSERQVYGYT
TRBV24-1	TRBJ2-7	ATSDRSGTDRDEQY
TRBV27	TRBJ2-3	ATEELNTDTQY
TRBV10-1	TRBJ1-3	ASTRCSPIKTAAEKNTIY
TRBV20-1	.	SARDIREPQETQY
TRBV19	TRBJ1-1	ATQAGELSTEAF
TRBV5-1	TRBJ2-3	ASSLAAGLRTDTQY
TRBV7-9	TRBJ2-1	ASSLGDPASGSEQF
TRBV5-1	TRBJ2-2	ASSSQGSLPGELF
TRBV5-1	TRBJ2-1	ASSLGPGEDRITYNEQF
TRBV30	TRBJ2-1	AWSTRTWDRIYNEQF
TRBV5-1	TRBJ2-3	ASSAISTDTQY
TRBV2	TRBJ2-1	ASRAGREDYNEQF